What follows is one T cell receptor (beta chain) and its context. Other DNA sequences from this sample encode an identical CDR3 as well. Data came from immunoSEQ multiplex PCR; TCRdb stores just in-frame clones and leaves some out. The repertoire consists of fewer than 80,000 clones, with under 90% occurring once and the leading ten covering around 2%. The record originates from a study of T cell clones after liver transplantation. About the research overall: Tolerant meant at least one year fully off immunosuppression without liver enzymes above twice normal.

Germline V CDR1 and CDR2: SGHTA, FQGNSA. The CDR3 extends over 12 amino acids. V was cut by 3 bases and J by 5 bases, with 7 bases left in between. This TCR was sampled from a human patient who received a liver transplant. The graft donor may have contributed some T cells. Sequenced material: CD4+ T cells from blood, taken 48 to 50 months after liver transplant. This chain links TRBV7-2 with TRBJ2-5; D gene uncertain. The CDR3 DNA is TGTGCCAGCAGCTTGGGCAGGGAGACCCAGTACTTC. It is translated as CASSLGRETQYF.